These T cell receptor beta chains were read from a single sample in a study of cytomegalovirus exposure and HLA in healthy donors. The table came from immunoSEQ multiplex PCR; TCRdb's copy has only in-frame clones and leaves some out. The sample contains some 180,000 clones, 79% of which appear only once. Sequencing input: PBMCs. These receptors were collected from a woman aged 25 to 39 in good health and CMV-seropositive. Both conserved end residues are trimmed from each CDR3.

>13|TRBV7-9
ASRDIPSENTEAF
>13|TRBV4-3
ASSLTSGGTYEQY
>8|TRBV20-1
SPGGTEAF
>13|TRBV7-8
ASSHGGTGTYEQY
>15|TRBV7-8
ASSGRDRVRLREKLF
>10|TRBV29-1
SVVQGAEPQH
>9|TRBV30
AWTTGATQY
>13|TRBV5-1
ASSLGTGIAYEQY
>12|TRBV29-1
SARTGKNTGELF
>13|TRBV5-1
ASSRGLHSGNTIY
>13|TRBV4-2
ASSQELGAVYEQY
>12|TRBV9
ASSVEGGNSPLH
>13|TRBV9
ASSVAGGMNTEAF
>12|TRBV4-1
ASSPRQGSYEQY
>15|TRBV2
ASKRSAGGLSTGELF
>14|TRBV4-1
ASSQVNRGGRDTQY
>13|TRBV30
AWSPGLAGVDEQF
>14|TRBV13
ASSAPLAGGDNEQF
>12|TRBV6-6
ASSYTGGSYGYT
>11|TRBV4-3
ASSQDRTGVQY
>14|TRBV7-9
ASSLGSGGSYNEQF
>14|TRBV7-6
ASSLASPSSYNEQF
>9|TRBV7-2
ASASQFAQF
>12|TRBV6-1
ATMGQGPTYEQY
>15|TRBV14
ASSQVYSTSGQETQY
>13|TRBV6-5
ASSPPGQLGTEAF
>14|TRBV5-4
ASSPRGGGLSYEQY
>13|TRBV6-1
ASNRQGTSYNEQF
>9|TRBV6-6
ATTHRGGYA
>11|TRBV5-6
ASSSPRGYEQY
>13|TRBV5-1
ASSSRGGLGTEAF
>13|TRBV19
ASSAGTGGYQPQH
>12|TRBV5-6
ASISTGRGTEAF
>13|TRBV4-3
ASSQAVGGAETQY
>13|TRBV4-2
ASSFIGAQQTEAF
>10|TRBV2
ASSERTDEAF
>13|TRBV27
ASSFKISGTGELF
>13|TRBV9
ASSPGTTPTDTQY
>12|TRBV18
ASSPRERTGGYT
>12|TRBV7-8
ASSLLTYRDPHT
>12|TRBV4-1
ASSQPAAGEKLF
>14|TRBV4-1
ASSQLGLAGYNEQF
>13|TRBV7-2
ASSFASGTVYEQY
>13|TRBV5-6
ASSPMAGEYYGYT
>11|TRBV29-1
SGKTGGPDTQY
>10|TRBV11-2
ASSVEGLEQY
>9|TRBV20-1
SENRNYGYT
>12|TRBV9
ASSVVSGETEAF
>10|TRBV5-4
ASSSGDYGYT
>16|TRBV11-2
ASQRGLAGGRYTGELF
>15|TRBV29-1
SVGPGTSGRVYNEQF
>13|TRBV15
ATSGGLAGVYEQF
>13|TRBV4-3
ASSPDRASYNEQF
>9|TRBV2
ASSAGGRAF
>13|TRBV5-1
ASSLVGQGRSSLF
>13|TRBV7-8
ASSMGQGRNTEAF
>13|TRBV7-9
ASSPASTSTDTQY